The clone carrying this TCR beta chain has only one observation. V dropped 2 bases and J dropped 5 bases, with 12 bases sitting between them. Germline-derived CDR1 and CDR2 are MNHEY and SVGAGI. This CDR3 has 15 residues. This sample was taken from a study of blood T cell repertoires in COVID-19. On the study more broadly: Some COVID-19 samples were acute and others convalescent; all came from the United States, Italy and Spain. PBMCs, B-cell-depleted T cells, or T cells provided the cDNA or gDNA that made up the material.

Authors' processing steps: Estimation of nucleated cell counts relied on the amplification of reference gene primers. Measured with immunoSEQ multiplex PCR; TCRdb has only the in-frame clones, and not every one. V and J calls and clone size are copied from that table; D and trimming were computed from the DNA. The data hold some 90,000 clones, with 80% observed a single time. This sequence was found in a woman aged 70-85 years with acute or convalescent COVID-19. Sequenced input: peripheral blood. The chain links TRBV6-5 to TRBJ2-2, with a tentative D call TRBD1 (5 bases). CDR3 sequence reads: CASSYPRQSTGELFF. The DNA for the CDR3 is TGTGCCAGCAGTTACCCCCGACAGTCTACCGGGGAGCTGTTTTTT.